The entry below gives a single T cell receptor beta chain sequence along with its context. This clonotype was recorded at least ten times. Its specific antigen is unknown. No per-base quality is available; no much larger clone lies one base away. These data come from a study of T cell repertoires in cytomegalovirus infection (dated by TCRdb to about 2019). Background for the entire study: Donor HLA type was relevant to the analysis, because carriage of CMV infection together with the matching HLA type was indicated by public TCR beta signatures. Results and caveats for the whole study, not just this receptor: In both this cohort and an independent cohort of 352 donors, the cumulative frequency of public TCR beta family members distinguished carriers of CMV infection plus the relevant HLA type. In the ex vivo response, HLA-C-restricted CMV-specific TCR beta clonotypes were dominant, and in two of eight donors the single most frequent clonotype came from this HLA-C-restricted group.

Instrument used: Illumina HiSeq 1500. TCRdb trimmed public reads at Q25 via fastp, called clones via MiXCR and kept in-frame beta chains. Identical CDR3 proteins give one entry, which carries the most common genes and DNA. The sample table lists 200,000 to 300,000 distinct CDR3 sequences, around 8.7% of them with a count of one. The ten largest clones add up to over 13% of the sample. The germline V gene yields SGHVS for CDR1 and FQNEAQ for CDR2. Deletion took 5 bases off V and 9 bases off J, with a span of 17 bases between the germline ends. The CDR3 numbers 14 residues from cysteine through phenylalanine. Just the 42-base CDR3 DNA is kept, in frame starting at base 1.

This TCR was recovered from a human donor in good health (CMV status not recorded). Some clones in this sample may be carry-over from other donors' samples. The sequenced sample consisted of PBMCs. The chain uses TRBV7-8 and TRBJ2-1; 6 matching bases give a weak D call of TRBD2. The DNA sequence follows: TGTGCCAGCAGCCCGGCGACTAGTAATGGTGAGCAGTTCTTC. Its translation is CASSPATSNGEQFF.